These T cell receptor beta chains were read from a single sample in a study of shared clonotypes between healthy human individuals. This table comes from immunoSEQ multiplex PCR, and its TCRdb copy is limited to in-frame clones, with some not included. The sample includes some 2 million clones, 90% to 95% of them seen just once. The specimen sequenced was naive CD4+ T cells sorted from blood. All receptors come from a young man in good health. Both conserved end residues are part of each CDR3. Fields, in order: J gene, V gene, D gene, clone size, CDR3 DNA, CDR3 protein. The D gene is left open where the match is weak. Clone sizes are given selectively: once, few, many, or a class where the clone is expanded.

j_gene: TRBJ2-2; v_gene: TRBV11-3; d_gene: -; abundance: -; CDR3nt: TGTGCCAGCAGTTTTGTCAGTACCGGGGAGCTGTTTTTT; CDR3aa: CASSFVSTGELFF
j_gene: TRBJ2-7; v_gene: TRBV7-2; d_gene: -; abundance: -; CDR3nt: TGTGCCAGCAGCTTACTGAGACAGAGCTCCTACGAGCAGTACTTC; CDR3aa: CASSLLRQSSYEQYF
j_gene: TRBJ2-5; v_gene: TRBV15; d_gene: -; abundance: -; CDR3nt: TGTGCCACCAGCAGGGCAGGGAGTGTACAGTTTTCGGAGACCCAGTACTTC; CDR3aa: CATSRAGSVQFSETQYF
j_gene: TRBJ2-7; v_gene: TRBV18; d_gene: TRBD1; abundance: -; CDR3nt: TGTGCCAGCCCCCGGACAGGGGGCTACGAGCAGTACTTC; CDR3aa: CASPRTGGYEQYF
j_gene: TRBJ2-1; v_gene: TRBV19; d_gene: -; abundance: -; CDR3nt: TGTGCCAGCAAAGTAGGGGGGAGCTCCTACAATGAGCAGTTCTTC; CDR3aa: CASKVGGSSYNEQFF
j_gene: TRBJ1-4; v_gene: TRBV5-1; d_gene: -; abundance: -; CDR3nt: TGCGCCAGCAGCTTATCGTCAACTAATGAAAAACTGTTTTTT; CDR3aa: CASSLSSTNEKLFF
j_gene: TRBJ1-5; v_gene: TRBV6-1; d_gene: -; abundance: -; CDR3nt: TGTGCCAGCAGTGACCCCCAGAGGCCCCAGCATTTT; CDR3aa: CASSDPQRPQHF
j_gene: TRBJ2-5; v_gene: TRBV5-1; d_gene: -; abundance: -; CDR3nt: TGCGCCAGCAGTTTGAGCCAAGAGACCCAGTACTTC; CDR3aa: CASSLSQETQYF
j_gene: TRBJ1-2; v_gene: TRBV19; d_gene: -; abundance: -; CDR3nt: TGTGCCACCCTTCAAAAAACAGGCGCCGATCGATCTAACTATGGCTACACCTTC; CDR3aa: CATLQKTGADRSNYGYTF
j_gene: TRBJ2-1; v_gene: TRBV27; d_gene: TRBD1; abundance: -; CDR3nt: TGTGCCAGCAGTCGACAGGGCGATGAGCAGTTCTTC; CDR3aa: CASSRQGDEQFF
j_gene: TRBJ1-5; v_gene: TRBV10-3; d_gene: TRBD1; abundance: -; CDR3nt: TGTGCCATCGGCCGACAGGGGAAGAATCAGCCCCAGCATTTT; CDR3aa: CAIGRQGKNQPQHF
j_gene: TRBJ2-1; v_gene: TRBV5-6; d_gene: -; abundance: -; CDR3nt: TGTGCCAGCAGCGAGTCAGGGGACTCCTACAATGAGCAGTTCTTC; CDR3aa: CASSESGDSYNEQFF
j_gene: TRBJ1-1; v_gene: TRBV5-1; d_gene: TRBD1; abundance: -; CDR3nt: TGCGCCAGCAGCCCGGACAGGGTTGCTGAAGCTTTCTTT; CDR3aa: CASSPDRVAEAFF
j_gene: TRBJ2-1; v_gene: TRBV28; d_gene: -; abundance: -; CDR3nt: TGTGCCACAGGGGGGTCCTACAATGAGCAGTTCTTC; CDR3aa: CATGGSYNEQFF
j_gene: TRBJ1-1; v_gene: TRBV28; d_gene: -; abundance: -; CDR3nt: TGTGCCAGCACCCATCCGCGGGCCCCTGAAGCTTTCTTT; CDR3aa: CASTHPRAPEAFF
j_gene: TRBJ2-7; v_gene: TRBV11-2; d_gene: TRBD1; abundance: once; CDR3nt: TGTGCCAGCAGCTCCCAACAGGGGTACGAGCAGTACTTC; CDR3aa: CASSSQQGYEQYF
j_gene: TRBJ1-1; v_gene: TRBV6-5; d_gene: -; abundance: -; CDR3nt: TGTGCCAGCAGGGGCAGTGGGGGGAACACTGAAGCTTTCTTT; CDR3aa: CASRGSGGNTEAFF
j_gene: TRBJ1-5; v_gene: TRBV5-1; d_gene: -; abundance: -; CDR3nt: TGCGCCAGCAGCTTGGAGTCAGGGGTACAGCCCCAGCATTTT; CDR3aa: CASSLESGVQPQHF
j_gene: TRBJ2-2; v_gene: TRBV5-1; d_gene: -; abundance: -; CDR3nt: TGCGCCAGCAGCTTCCAATCGAACACCGGGGAGCTGTTTTTT; CDR3aa: CASSFQSNTGELFF
j_gene: TRBJ1-1; v_gene: TRBV28; d_gene: -; abundance: -; CDR3nt: TGTGCCAGCAGTTTCATTACCAAACTCCGGACGGTGAACACTGAAGCTTTCTTT; CDR3aa: CASSFITKLRTVNTEAFF
j_gene: TRBJ2-7; v_gene: TRBV7-2; d_gene: -; abundance: -; CDR3nt: TGTGCCAGCAGCTTAGAGGCGGGGGCCAGGTACGAGCAGTACTTC; CDR3aa: CASSLEAGARYEQYF
j_gene: TRBJ2-2; v_gene: TRBV21-1; d_gene: -; abundance: -; CDR3nt: TGTGCCAGCAGCGAGTTAGCGGGAGGGCACACCGGGGAGCTGTTTTTT; CDR3aa: CASSELAGGHTGELFF
j_gene: TRBJ2-3; v_gene: TRBV5-4; d_gene: TRBD1; abundance: -; CDR3nt: TGTGCCAGCAGCCTGGGACAGCCATTCACAGATATGCAGTATTTT; CDR3aa: CASSLGQPFTDMQYF
j_gene: TRBJ1-5; v_gene: TRBV6-1; d_gene: TRBD1; abundance: -; CDR3nt: TGTGCCAGCAGACGGGACAGGGCAGGCAATCAGCCCCAGCATTTT; CDR3aa: CASRRDRAGNQPQHF
j_gene: TRBJ1-4; v_gene: TRBV28; d_gene: -; abundance: -; CDR3nt: TGTGCCAGCAGTTTGCGTCGCAAGCCTGGTAATGAAAAACTGTTTTTT; CDR3aa: CASSLRRKPGNEKLFF
j_gene: TRBJ2-2; v_gene: TRBV7-7; d_gene: -; abundance: -; CDR3nt: TGTGCTAGCAGCTTAGCGCCTAGCTTGGGCGGGGAGCTGTTTTTT; CDR3aa: CASSLAPSLGGELFF
j_gene: TRBJ1-1; v_gene: TRBV6-5; d_gene: -; abundance: -; CDR3nt: TGTGCCAGCAGTTACGTCGGACAGATGAACACTGAAGCTTTCTTT; CDR3aa: CASSYVGQMNTEAFF
j_gene: TRBJ2-1; v_gene: TRBV7-2; d_gene: TRBD2; abundance: -; CDR3nt: TGTGCCAGCAGCTTAGCTCTAGCGGGGGTCGGTGAGCAGTTCTTC; CDR3aa: CASSLALAGVGEQFF
j_gene: TRBJ2-7; v_gene: TRBV9; d_gene: -; abundance: -; CDR3nt: TGTGCCAGCAGCGTAGAGGAAGGGGCCTCCTACGAGCAGTACTTC; CDR3aa: CASSVEEGASYEQYF
j_gene: TRBJ2-1; v_gene: TRBV11-2; d_gene: TRBD2; abundance: -; CDR3nt: TGTGCCAGCAGCTTAATGACGTCTGGGATCGGGGGGAATGAGCAGTTCTTC; CDR3aa: CASSLMTSGIGGNEQFF
j_gene: TRBJ2-5; v_gene: TRBV7-9; d_gene: -; abundance: -; CDR3nt: TGTGCCAGCAGCTTGCGAACAGAACAAGAGACCCAGTACTTC; CDR3aa: CASSLRTEQETQYF
j_gene: TRBJ1-6; v_gene: TRBV30; d_gene: -; abundance: -; CDR3nt: TGTGCCTGGAAGGACAGCCTCCTTTCACCCCTCCACTTT; CDR3aa: CAWKDSLLSPLHF
j_gene: TRBJ1-5; v_gene: TRBV5-4; d_gene: -; abundance: -; CDR3nt: TGTGCCAGCAGCTTGTTCCCGGGAACTAATCAGCCCCAGCATTTT; CDR3aa: CASSLFPGTNQPQHF
j_gene: TRBJ1-3; v_gene: TRBV6-1; d_gene: -; abundance: -; CDR3nt: TGTGCCAGCAGTGGGGCAGCTGGAAACACCATATATTTT; CDR3aa: CASSGAAGNTIYF
j_gene: TRBJ2-1; v_gene: TRBV7-9; d_gene: TRBD1; abundance: -; CDR3nt: TGTGCCAGCAGCTTTGGGGGACCGGGACAGATAGGCAATGAGCAGTTCTTC; CDR3aa: CASSFGGPGQIGNEQFF
j_gene: TRBJ2-7; v_gene: TRBV9; d_gene: -; abundance: -; CDR3nt: TGTGCCAGCAGCCTGACCTCGGACACCTACGAGCAGTACTTC; CDR3aa: CASSLTSDTYEQYF
j_gene: TRBJ2-2; v_gene: TRBV30; d_gene: TRBD2; abundance: -; CDR3nt: TGTGCCCAACTTATGGGACTAAAGAACACCGGGGAGCTGTTTTTT; CDR3aa: CAQLMGLKNTGELFF
j_gene: TRBJ2-1; v_gene: TRBV10-3; d_gene: -; abundance: -; CDR3nt: TGTGCCATCAGCGATGGGGGGCTGTCGGTCTCCTACAATGAGCAGTTCTTC; CDR3aa: CAISDGGLSVSYNEQFF
j_gene: TRBJ2-7; v_gene: TRBV18; d_gene: -; abundance: once; CDR3nt: TGTGCCAGCTCACCACCGGGACACAGTGAAGAGCAGTACTTC; CDR3aa: CASSPPGHSEEQYF
j_gene: TRBJ1-3; v_gene: TRBV28; d_gene: -; abundance: -; CDR3nt: TGTGCCAGCAGTTTACCCAGTATACTACAGACCTCTGGAAACACCATATATTTT; CDR3aa: CASSLPSILQTSGNTIYF
j_gene: TRBJ2-5; v_gene: TRBV5-1; d_gene: TRBD1; abundance: -; CDR3nt: TGCGCCAGCAGAAGGGACAGGGCAAAAGGGAGTATCGGAGAGACCCAGTACTTC; CDR3aa: CASRRDRAKGSIGETQYF
j_gene: TRBJ2-5; v_gene: TRBV30; d_gene: -; abundance: once; CDR3nt: TGTGCCTGGAGGGTTGGGCAGGGGGGGACCCAGTACTTC; CDR3aa: CAWRVGQGGTQYF
j_gene: TRBJ2-5; v_gene: TRBV18; d_gene: -; abundance: -; CDR3nt: TGTGCCAGCTCACCAGGGGACCAAGAGACCCAGTACTTC; CDR3aa: CASSPGDQETQYF
j_gene: TRBJ1-1; v_gene: TRBV6-1; d_gene: -; abundance: -; CDR3nt: TGTGCCAGCAGAGGGTGGACAGACAACACTGAAGCTTTCTTT; CDR3aa: CASRGWTDNTEAFF
j_gene: TRBJ2-1; v_gene: TRBV7-7; d_gene: TRBD2; abundance: -; CDR3nt: TGTGCTAGCAGCTTAGCGTTTAAGCGGGAACAGTACAATGAGCAGTTCTTC; CDR3aa: CASSLAFKREQYNEQFF
j_gene: TRBJ1-3; v_gene: TRBV18; d_gene: -; abundance: -; CDR3nt: TGTGCCAGCTCACCAACCACTAGCTCTGGAAACACCATATATTTT; CDR3aa: CASSPTTSSGNTIYF
j_gene: TRBJ2-3; v_gene: TRBV6-5; d_gene: -; abundance: -; CDR3nt: TGTGCCAGCATCGACTCGGGACTTAGTACGCAGTATTTT; CDR3aa: CASIDSGLSTQYF
j_gene: TRBJ2-1; v_gene: TRBV28; d_gene: -; abundance: -; CDR3nt: TGTGCCAGCAGCCCCCTCGGGGACCATCTCCATTACAATGAGCAGTTCTTC; CDR3aa: CASSPLGDHLHYNEQFF
j_gene: TRBJ2-7; v_gene: TRBV11-2; d_gene: -; abundance: -; CDR3nt: TGTGCCAGCAGCTTTACGACAGGCCACCCATTTACGGAACAGTACTTC; CDR3aa: CASSFTTGHPFTEQYF
j_gene: TRBJ2-7; v_gene: TRBV7-2; d_gene: -; abundance: -; CDR3nt: TGTGCCAGCAGCTTACGACGGACGGTGGACGAGCAGTACTTC; CDR3aa: CASSLRRTVDEQYF
j_gene: TRBJ2-7; v_gene: TRBV10-3; d_gene: TRBD2; abundance: -; CDR3nt: TGTGCCATCAGTGAGCGAGAAGGTCTAGCGGAGTCCTACGAGCAGTACTTC; CDR3aa: CAISEREGLAESYEQYF